One and the same sample provided the 19 T cell receptor beta chains below, sequenced in a study of shared clonotypes between healthy human individuals. Naive CD8 cells lacked CD45RO and underwent positive selection for CCR7, leaving out terminally differentiated effector memory CD45RA+ cells. The repertoire was sequenced with immunoSEQ multiplex PCR; TCRdb's copy has only in-frame clones and lacks some. The repertoire includes roughly 2.1 million clones, 90% to 95% of them detected once, and around 1.7% sits in the top ten. What was sequenced was naive CD8+ T cells from PBMCs. These receptors were collected from a young man in good health. Some clones in this sample may be carry-over from other donors' samples.

This clone appeared a single time. The chain links TRBV11-2 to TRBJ2-4; the D is unclear. Trimming left V 6 bases short and J 3 bases short, with 15 bases between. This CDR3 spans 15 amino acids. CDR1 is SGHAT, CDR2 FQNNGV, per germline. CDR3 loop: CASRSLRFGKNIQYF. CDR3 nucleotides: TGTGCCAGCAGATCCCTGCGGTTTGGCAAAAACATTCAGTACTTC. The variable domain in full, with the rest retrieved from reference TRBV11-2 and TRBJ2-4, is EAGVAQSPRYKIIEKRQSVAFWCNPISGHATLYWYQQILGQGPKLLIQFQNNGVVDDSQLPKDRFSAERLKGVDSTLKIQPAKLEDSAVYLCASRSLRFGKNIQYFGAGTRLSVL.

V usage is TRBV7-3 and J usage is TRBJ2-7; 8 bases map to TRBD2. The CDR3 has 16 amino acids. The junction had 7 bases not matched to a gene; V was cut back by 3 bases and J by 0 bases. Germline loops: CDR1 SGHTA, CDR2 FQGTGA. The chain's CDR3 is CASSLPERELSYEQYF. The CDR3 nucleotides read TGTGCCAGCAGCTTGCCGGAGCGGGAGCTCTCCTACGAGCAGTACTTC.

The chain links TRBV28 to TRBJ2-5, with TRBD1 identical over 9 bases. Trimming at V came to 3 bases and at J to 3 bases, leaving 8 bases not matched to a gene. The CDR3 runs 16 residues. CDR1 is MDHEN, CDR2 SYDVKM, per germline. Here the CDR3 DNA reads TGTGCCAGCAGTTTTCTACAGGGGGCTTCAGAAGAGACCCAGTACTTC. Amino acids: CASSFLQGASEETQYF.

This clone has only a few counts. V is TRBV4-3 and J is TRBJ1-2, with 7 bases lining up with TRBD1. The junction had 3 bases not matched to a gene; V was cut back by 4 bases and J by 4 bases. There are 13 residues in the CDR3. Germline loops: CDR1 LGHNA, CDR2 YSLEER. This chain's CDR3 is CASSPRQGYGYTF. The CDR3 DNA reads TGCGCCAGCAGCCCTCGACAGGGCTATGGCTACACCTTC.

The chain couples TRBV9 to TRBJ2-5; TRBD2 is a possible D gene (6 bases). The CDR3 length is 16 residues. Germline V gene lookup returns CDR1 SGDLS and CDR2 YYNGEE. V lost 0 bases and J 4 bases, leaving 16 bases between the germline ends. The chain's CDR3 is CASSVGGGAGTETQYF. CDR3 in DNA: TGTGCCAGCAGCGTAGGGGGCGGGGCAGGGACAGAGACCCAGTACTTC.

This clone occurred a few times. This chain joins TRBV29-1 and TRBJ1-1, with D unresolved. V was cut by 2 bases and J by 4 bases, with 5 bases left in between. The CDR3 extends over 11 amino acids. CDR1 is SQVTM, CDR2 ANQGSEA, per germline. The CDR3, as DNA: TGCAGCGTTGAATGGCGCACTGAAGCTTTCTTT. Translated: CSVEWRTEAFF.

V usage is TRBV5-4 and J usage is TRBJ2-7; no clear D gene. The CDR3 contains 18 residues. V was pared by 4 bases and J by 6 bases, with 29 bases between. Germline V gene sequence: CDR1 SGHNT, CDR2 YYREEE (reference sequence). CDR3 protein: CASSPAPRVAQIGGEQYF. Written as DNA, the CDR3 is TGTGCCAGCAGCCCCGCTCCCCGGGTGGCCCAGATTGGCGGCGAGCAGTACTTC.

This chain links TRBV19 with TRBJ2-7; D unclear. Trimming cost V 0 bases and J 0 bases, with 9 bases left between them. Germline CDR1 is LNHDA and CDR2 is SQIVND (reference sequence). This CDR3 spans 15 amino acids. CDR3 coding DNA: TGTGCCAGTAGTATAGATCAGACGAGCTCCTACGAGCAGTACTTC. The encoded protein is CASSIDQTSSYEQYF.

The chain links TRBV27 to TRBJ2-7, with TRBD1 identical over 11 bases. CDR3 size: 16 residues. The germline gives CDR1 MNHEY, CDR2 SMNVEV (reference sequence). The J segment lost 7 bases and the V segment lost 2 bases, leaving 10 bases of the junction unmatched. The DNA for the CDR3 is TGTGCCAGCAGTTTAGGTCCGGGACAGGGGGGCCGGGAGCAGTACTTC. This encodes CASSLGPGQGGREQYF.

J is TRBJ2-2 and V is TRBV7-9; tentatively, D is TRBD1 (6 bases). Germline V gene sequence: CDR1 SEHNR, CDR2 FQNEAQ (reference sequence). V gave up 1 base and J gave up 5 bases, with 14 bases separating them. CDR3 size: 16 residues. The CDR3 region is CASSLGDKGDTGELFF. Written as DNA, the CDR3 is TGTGCCAGCAGCTTAGGCGACAAGGGGGATACCGGGGAGCTGTTTTTT.

The chain recombines TRBV29-1 with TRBJ2-3; D possibly corresponds to TRBD2 (6 bases). The CDR3 consists of 17 residues. Germline lookup yields CDR1 SQVTM and CDR2 ANQGSEA. V lost 4 bases and J 6 bases, leaving 26 bases between the germline ends. Here the CDR3 DNA reads TGCAGCGTTGTTGCGAGTTTTGCGGGGAGGCCCGGGGATACGCAGTATTTT. Translation: CSVVASFAGRPGDTQYF.

The chain is built from TRBV28 and TRBJ1-1; D is possibly TRBD1 (6 bases). The germline V and J ends were trimmed by 1 base and 10 bases, with 25 bases remaining between them. CDR1 and CDR2 from the germline V gene are MDHEN and SYDVKM. The CDR3 sequence is 17 residues long. CDR3 in DNA: TGTGCCAGCAGTTTATCATTAGGGCAGGGGCCGCGGGTTTCAGCTTTCTTT. Translation: CASSLSLGQGPRVSAFF.

The chain joins TRBV15 to TRBJ2-1; a weak D match, TRBD1 (5 bases). Trimming took 0 bases from V and 9 from J, leaving 12 bases between them. Germline CDR1 and CDR2: LNHNV and YYDKDF (reference sequence). This CDR3 region has 14 residues. The CDR3 loop is CATSRDPGSSEQFF. CDR3 DNA: TGTGCCACCAGCAGAGATCCAGGGTCGAGTGAGCAGTTCTTC.

V usage is TRBV28 and J usage is TRBJ2-7, with D possibly matching TRBD2 (5 bases). The CDR3 spans 15 residues. V gave up 6 bases and J gave up 3 bases, with 18 bases separating them. Looked up from germline, CDR1 is MDHEN and CDR2 is SYDVKM. The CDR3 bases are TGTGCCAGCAGCCCTCTTAGCGTGGGTCTCTACGAGCAGTACTTC. Protein: CASSPLSVGLYEQYF.

V usage is TRBV28 and J usage is TRBJ2-3; 8 bases line up with TRBD1. The V gene end was trimmed by 7 bases and the J gene end by 5 bases; junction bases not matched to a gene: 11. Germline V gene data show CDR1 as MDHEN and CDR2 as SYDVKM. This CDR3 contains 15 residues. The CDR3 is CASTYRGAPEDTQYF. The CDR3, as DNA: TGTGCCAGCACCTACAGGGGGGCGCCAGAAGATACGCAGTATTTT.

This clone was observed a single time. The rearrangement joins TRBV15 to TRBJ1-4; 8 bases align to TRBD1. V shed 6 bases, J shed 7 bases, and the junction held 10 bases outside the gene matches. Germline values: CDR1 LNHNV, CDR2 YYDKDF (reference sequence). CDR3 length: 15 amino acids. The CDR3 sequence: CATSKLRGPAEKLFF. The CDR3 DNA is TGTGCCACCAGTAAACTCAGGGGGCCTGCTGAAAAACTGTTTTTT.

Concerning this clone: Other DNA sequences within the sample encode an identical CDR3. The V call is TRBV2, the J call TRBJ1-2, with D tentatively TRBD1 (6 bases). V was shortened by 1 base and J by 4 bases, with 10 bases between the two germline ends. Germline V gives CDR1 SNHLY, CDR2 FYNNEI. The CDR3 sequence is 14 residues long. In nucleotides, the CDR3 is TGTGCCAGCAGTGAAGGCAGGGGCGGCTATGGCTACACCTTC. The encoded protein is CASSEGRGGYGYTF.

This chain connects TRBV10-3 to TRBJ1-2, with 7 bases lining up with TRBD1. After removal of 6 bases from V and 2 bases from J, the junction contained 6 bases not matched to a gene. The CDR3 loop spans 14 amino acids. The germline V gene has CDR1 ENHRY and CDR2 SYGVKD. CDR3 DNA: TGTGCCATCAGGGAGACAGGGCGGAACTATGGCTACACCTTC. Protein: CAIRETGRNYGYTF.

The chain recombines TRBV10-3 with TRBJ2-7; perhaps TRBD1 as D (5 bases). Looked up from germline, CDR1 is ENHRY and CDR2 is SYGVKD. The length of the CDR3 is 15 residues. V lost 0 bases, J lost 5 bases, and 14 bases lay in between. The CDR3 protein is CAISESRQGSHEQYF. The CDR3 DNA is TGTGCCATCAGTGAGTCGAGGCAGGGTAGCCACGAGCAGTACTTC.